This entry is about one TCR beta chain. What it recognizes is unknown. The sample is drawn from a study of shared clonotypes between healthy human individuals. Whole-study findings and limits: The authors expected sequencing depth to affect clonotype sharing among donors.

This table comes from immunoSEQ multiplex PCR, and its TCRdb copy is limited to in-frame clones, with some not included. Of around 2.5 million clones listed, 93% are singletons. CDR1 SQVTM and CDR2 ANQGSEA come from the germline V gene. The CDR3 sequence is 13 residues long. V was pared by 4 bases and J by 2 bases, with 11 bases between. The rearrangement joins TRBV29-1 to TRBJ2-5; a possible D gene is TRBD2 (5 bases). The source of this sequence is a man in his late teens or twenties in good health. Some clones in this sample may be carry-over from other donors' samples. Sequencing was performed on naive CD4+ T cells from PBMCs. Subset here: CD45RA+ positively selected. In DNA form, the CDR3 reads TGCAGCGTTGGGCTAGCCATACAAGAGACCCAGTACTTC. Its protein product is CSVGLAIQETQYF. Full variable domain (rest looked up from reference TRBV29-1 and TRBJ2-5): SAVISQKPSRDICQRGTSLTIQCQVDSQVTMMFWYRQQPGQSLTLIATANQGSEATYESGFVIDKFPISRPNLTFSTLTVSNMSPEDSSIYLCSVGLAIQETQYFGPGTRLLVL.